The text below deals with one T cell receptor beta chain. Its target antigen remains unknown. It has no much larger one-base neighbor in the sample; base qualities were not kept. CDR1 and CDR2, per the germline V gene, are SGHAT and FQNNGV. Ends trimmed: V by 5 bases, J by 5 bases; bases unmatched to a gene: 10. Inclusive of the bounding cysteine and phenylalanine, the CDR3 is 15 residues long. Here the CDR3 DNA is all that survives: 45 bases in frame from base 1. Participants in the prospective study were aged 18 to 89 years, lived in about two dozen United States geographic areas, and enrolled through a virtual design. In the prospective study, cohorts were assigned on the basis of participant-reported clinical history obtained from a screening survey and a study questionnaire. Each participant in the prospective study had whole blood, serum and a nasopharyngeal or oropharyngeal swab collected by mobile phlebotomists. Over a roughly two-month period, participants in the prospective study had the option of providing additional blood draws and questionnaires. Before DNA extraction, prospective study blood samples were shipped either frozen or at room temperature.

TCRbeta CDR3 regions were amplified from genomic DNA using the immunoSEQ Assay, a bias-controlled multiplex PCR. From the authors' description of their analysis: Within the assay, amplification of reference gene primers was used to estimate how many nucleated cells each sample contained. To quantify the absolute abundance of each unique TCRbeta CDR3 rearrangement, sequence reads were collapsed and filtered. For each sample, productive Simpson clonality was calculated as the square root of Simpson's diversity index over productive rearrangements. TCRdb took this table from immuneACCESS and kept in-frame rearrangements with V and J called. Such tables lack part of the clones; where checked against another copy, unresolved V genes explain under half of the gap, and the rest is unexplained. D and trimming come from the DNA, and the V and J calls and clone size come from that table. Within this sample are under 250,000 clones, with around 87% of them counted one time only. The biggest ten clones account for about 3% of the sample.

These data are taken from a study of blood T cell repertoires in COVID-19 (dated by TCRdb to 2020 to 2022). Concerning the study at large: Samples covering the acute and convalescent phases of COVID-19 were provided by collaborators in the United States, Italy and Spain. The material from the prospective study consisted of cDNA or gDNA derived from T cells, B-cell-depleted T cells, or PBMCs. Subjects who had been exposed to COVID-19, were actively infected with it, or had recovered from it provided the deeply sampled blood TCRbeta repertoires that made up the dataset. The repertoires were made available in a free public database intended to serve as a resource for research on the immune response to SARS-CoV-2. Samples were obtained from the ongoing ImmuneRACE study (first 160 participants) and from over a thousand subjects provided by 6 global collaborators. A de-identified subject ID, COVID-19 status, age in years and sex were almost always included in the sample metadata. HLA class I and class II types, where available, came from metadata supplied by the sample provider rather than from assay-based typing. General study outcomes and caveats: The amount of clinical and demographic metadata varied by source and participant and was provided uncurated.

Here the chain combines TRBV11-2 and TRBJ2-3, and TRBD2 matches 7 of the central bases. The source of this sequence is a woman aged 18-30 years in a cohort exposed to, infected with or recovered from COVID-19 (not recorded which). The sample taken for sequencing was PBMCs or T cells enriched from blood (not recorded which). The sequenced DNA is TGTGCCAGCAGCCCCGGGGGAGGGTGGGGAGATACGCAGTATTTT. The encoded protein is CASSPGGGWGDTQYF. The entire variable domain, with the stretches around the CDR3 drawn from the reference TRBV11-2 and TRBJ2-3 proteins, is EAGVAQSPRYKIIEKRQSVAFWCNPISGHATLYWYQQILGQGPKLLIQFQNNGVVDDSQLPKDRFSAERLKGVDSTLKIQPAKLEDSAVYLCASSPGGGWGDTQYFGPGTRLTVL.